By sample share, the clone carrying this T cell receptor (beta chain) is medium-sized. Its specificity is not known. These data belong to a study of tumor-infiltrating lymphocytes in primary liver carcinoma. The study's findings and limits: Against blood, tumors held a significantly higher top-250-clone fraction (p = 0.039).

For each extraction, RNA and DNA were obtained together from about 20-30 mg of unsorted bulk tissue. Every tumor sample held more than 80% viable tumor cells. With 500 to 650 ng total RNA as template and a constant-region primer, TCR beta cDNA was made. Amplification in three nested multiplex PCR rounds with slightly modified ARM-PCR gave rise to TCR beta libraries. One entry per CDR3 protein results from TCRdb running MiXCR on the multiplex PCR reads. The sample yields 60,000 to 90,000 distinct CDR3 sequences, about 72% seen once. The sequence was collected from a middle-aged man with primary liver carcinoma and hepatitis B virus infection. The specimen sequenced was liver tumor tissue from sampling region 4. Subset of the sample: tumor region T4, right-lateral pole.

Here the CDR3 reads CASSQFFLYEQYF. CDR3 nucleotide sequence: TGTGCCAGCAGCCAGTTTTTCCTTTACGAGCAGTACTTC. The chain combines TRBV4-2 with TRBJ2-7; no clear D. The V gene lost 3 bases and the J gene lost 4 bases, with 10 bases spanning the gap. The CDR3 loop spans 13 amino acids. The germline V gene has CDR1 LGHNA and CDR2 YNFKEQ.